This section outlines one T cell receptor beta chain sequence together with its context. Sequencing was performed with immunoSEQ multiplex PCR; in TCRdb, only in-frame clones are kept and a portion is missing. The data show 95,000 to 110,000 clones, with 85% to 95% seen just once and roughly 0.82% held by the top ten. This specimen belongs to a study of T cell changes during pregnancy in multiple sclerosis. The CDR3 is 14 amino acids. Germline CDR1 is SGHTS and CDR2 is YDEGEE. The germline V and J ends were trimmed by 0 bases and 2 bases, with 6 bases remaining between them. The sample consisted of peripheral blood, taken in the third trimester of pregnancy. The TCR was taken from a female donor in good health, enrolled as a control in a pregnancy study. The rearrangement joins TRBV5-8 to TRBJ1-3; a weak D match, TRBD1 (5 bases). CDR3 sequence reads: CASSLGRAGNTIYF. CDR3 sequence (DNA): TGTGCCAGCAGCTTGGGCAGGGCTGGAAACACCATATATTTT.